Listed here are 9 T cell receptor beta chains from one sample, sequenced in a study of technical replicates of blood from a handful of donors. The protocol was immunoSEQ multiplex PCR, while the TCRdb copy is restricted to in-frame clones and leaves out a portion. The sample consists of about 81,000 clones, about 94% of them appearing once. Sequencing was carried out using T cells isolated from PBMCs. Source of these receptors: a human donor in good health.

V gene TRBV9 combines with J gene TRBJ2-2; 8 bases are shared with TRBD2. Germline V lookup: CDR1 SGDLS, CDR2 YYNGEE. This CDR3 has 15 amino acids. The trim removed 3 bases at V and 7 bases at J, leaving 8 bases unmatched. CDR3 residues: CASSESGRTGGELFF. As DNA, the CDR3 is TGTGCCAGCAGCGAGAGCGGGAGAACCGGCGGGGAGCTGTTTTTT.

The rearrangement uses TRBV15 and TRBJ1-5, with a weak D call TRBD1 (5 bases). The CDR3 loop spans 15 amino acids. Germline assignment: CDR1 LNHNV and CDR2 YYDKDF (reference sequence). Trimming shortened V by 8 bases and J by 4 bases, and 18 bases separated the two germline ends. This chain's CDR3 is CATRGTNRRNQPQHF. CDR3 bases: TGTGCCACCCGGGGGACGAACAGGAGAAATCAGCCCCAGCATTTT. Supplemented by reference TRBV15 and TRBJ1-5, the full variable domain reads DAMVIQNPRYQVTQFGKPVTLSCSQTLNHNVMYWYQQKSSQAPKLLFHYYDKDFNNEADTPDNFQSRRPNTSFCFLDIRSPGLGDTAMYLCATRGTNRRNQPQHFGDGTRLSIL.

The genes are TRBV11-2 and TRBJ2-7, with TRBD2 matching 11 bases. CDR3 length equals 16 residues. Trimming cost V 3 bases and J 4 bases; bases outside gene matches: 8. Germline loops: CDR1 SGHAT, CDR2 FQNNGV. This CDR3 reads CASSFLSGRAAYEQYF. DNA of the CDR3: TGTGCCAGCAGCTTCCTTAGCGGGAGGGCGGCATACGAGCAGTACTTC.

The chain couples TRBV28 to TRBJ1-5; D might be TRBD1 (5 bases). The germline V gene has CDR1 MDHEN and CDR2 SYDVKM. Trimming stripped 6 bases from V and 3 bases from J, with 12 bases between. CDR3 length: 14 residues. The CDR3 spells CASSLDSYNQPQHF. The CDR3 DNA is TGTGCCAGCAGCCTAGACAGTTACAATCAGCCCCAGCATTTT.

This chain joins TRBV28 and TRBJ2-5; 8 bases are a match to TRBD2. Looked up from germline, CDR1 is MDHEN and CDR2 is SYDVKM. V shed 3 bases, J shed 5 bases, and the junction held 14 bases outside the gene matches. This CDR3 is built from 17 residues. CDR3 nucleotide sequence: TGTGCCAGCAGTTTTTTTTCCAGCGGGAGAAGGGGGGAGACCCAGTACTTC. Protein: CASSFFSSGRRGETQYF.

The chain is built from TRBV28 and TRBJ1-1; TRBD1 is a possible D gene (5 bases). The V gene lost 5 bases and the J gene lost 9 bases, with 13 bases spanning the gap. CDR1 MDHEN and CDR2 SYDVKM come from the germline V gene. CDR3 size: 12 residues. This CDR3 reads CASSLLQGQAFF. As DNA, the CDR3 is TGTGCCAGCAGTCTGTTGCAGGGTCAAGCTTTCTTT.

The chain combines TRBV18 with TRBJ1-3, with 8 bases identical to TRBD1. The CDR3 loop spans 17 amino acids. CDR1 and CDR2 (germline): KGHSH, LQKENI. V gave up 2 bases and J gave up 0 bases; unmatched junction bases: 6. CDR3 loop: CASSPGQGLFSGNTIYF. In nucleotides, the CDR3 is TGTGCCAGCTCACCAGGACAGGGCCTGTTCTCTGGAAACACCATATATTTT.

This chain's CDR3 is CAWSPGFEVETQYF. The CDR3 DNA follows: TGTGCCTGGAGTCCGGGTTTCGAGGTGGAGACCCAGTACTTC. The V gene is TRBV30, the J gene TRBJ2-5; D call uncertain. Trimming cost V 2 bases and J 5 bases, with 15 bases left between them. Looked up from germline, CDR1 is GTSNPN and CDR2 is SVGIG (reference sequence). The CDR3 runs to 14 residues.

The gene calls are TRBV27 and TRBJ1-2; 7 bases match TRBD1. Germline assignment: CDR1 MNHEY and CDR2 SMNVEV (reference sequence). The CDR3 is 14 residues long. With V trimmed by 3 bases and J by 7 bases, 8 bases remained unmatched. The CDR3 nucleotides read TGTGCCAGCAGTTTTACAGGGGATTATGGTGGCTACACCTTC. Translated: CASSFTGDYGGYTF.